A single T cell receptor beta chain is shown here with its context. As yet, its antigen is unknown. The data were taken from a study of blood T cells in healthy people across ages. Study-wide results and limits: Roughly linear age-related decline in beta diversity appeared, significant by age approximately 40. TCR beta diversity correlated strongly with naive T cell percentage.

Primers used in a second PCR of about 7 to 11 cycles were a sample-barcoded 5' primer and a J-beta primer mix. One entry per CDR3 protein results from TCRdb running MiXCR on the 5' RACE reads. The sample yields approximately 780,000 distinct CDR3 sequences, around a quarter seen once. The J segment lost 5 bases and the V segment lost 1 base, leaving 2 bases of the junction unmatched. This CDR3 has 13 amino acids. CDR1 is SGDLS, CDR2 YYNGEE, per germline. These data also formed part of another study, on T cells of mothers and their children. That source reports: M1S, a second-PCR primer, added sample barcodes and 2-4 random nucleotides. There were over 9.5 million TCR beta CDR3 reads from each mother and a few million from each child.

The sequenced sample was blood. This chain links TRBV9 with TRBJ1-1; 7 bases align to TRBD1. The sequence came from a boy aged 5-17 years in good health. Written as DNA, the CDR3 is TGTGCCAGCAGCGTAACAGGGGAAACTGAAGCTTTCTTT. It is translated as CASSVTGETEAFF.